What follows is one TCR beta chain and its context. Its antigen is not identified. This specimen belongs to a study of a mutant IDH1 vaccine in newly diagnosed glioma. Overall study context: Once 4-6 weeks had passed after radiotherapy alone, vaccination started, or it started with temozolomide cycles.

Measured with immunoSEQ multiplex PCR; TCRdb has only the in-frame clones, and not every one. This table has fewer than 35,000 clones, around 90% appearing once. Time point in this sample: week 11, during vaccination. It was 300 ug of mutant IDH1 20-mer peptide that made up each vaccine dose, given with topical imiquimod. The CDR3 has 12 residues. In germline, CDR1 is GTSNPN, CDR2 SVGIG (reference sequence). The germline V and J ends were trimmed by 1 base and 3 bases, with 7 bases remaining between them. Findings of the study overall: Vaccine-induced responses were seen in under 95% of patients, spanning several MHC alleles.

Material: PBMCs, obtained from a glioma patient whose treatment included an IDH1 peptide vaccine. The V gene is TRBV30, the J gene TRBJ2-7; D call uncertain. The TCR sequence derives from a man aged 18 to 30 with glioma. The CDR3, as DNA: TGTGCCTGGAGTGCCACGCGCTACGAGCAGTACTTC. It yields the protein CAWSATRYEQYF.